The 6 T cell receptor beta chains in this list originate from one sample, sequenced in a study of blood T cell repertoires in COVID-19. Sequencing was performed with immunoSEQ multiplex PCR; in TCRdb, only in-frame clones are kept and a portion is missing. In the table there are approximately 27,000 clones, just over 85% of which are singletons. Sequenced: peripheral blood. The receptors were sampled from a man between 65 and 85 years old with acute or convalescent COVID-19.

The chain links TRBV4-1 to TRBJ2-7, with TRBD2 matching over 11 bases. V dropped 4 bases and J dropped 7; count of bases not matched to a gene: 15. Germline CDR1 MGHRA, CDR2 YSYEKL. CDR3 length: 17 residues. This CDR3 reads CASSPTPGTSGRGEQYF. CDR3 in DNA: TGCGCCAGCAGCCCTACCCCGGGAACTAGCGGGAGAGGGGAGCAGTACTTC.

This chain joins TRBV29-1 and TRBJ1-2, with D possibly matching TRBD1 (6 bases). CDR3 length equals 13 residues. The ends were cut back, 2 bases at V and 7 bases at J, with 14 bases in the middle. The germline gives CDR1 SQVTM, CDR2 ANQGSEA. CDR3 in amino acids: CSVESDRFSGYTF. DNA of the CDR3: TGCAGCGTTGAATCCGACAGGTTTAGTGGCTACACCTTC. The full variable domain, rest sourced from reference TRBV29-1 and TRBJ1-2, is SAVISQKPSRDICQRGTSLTIQCQVDSQVTMMFWYRQQPGQSLTLIATANQGSEATYESGFVIDKFPISRPNLTFSTLTVSNMSPEDSSIYLCSVESDRFSGYTFGSGTRLTVV.

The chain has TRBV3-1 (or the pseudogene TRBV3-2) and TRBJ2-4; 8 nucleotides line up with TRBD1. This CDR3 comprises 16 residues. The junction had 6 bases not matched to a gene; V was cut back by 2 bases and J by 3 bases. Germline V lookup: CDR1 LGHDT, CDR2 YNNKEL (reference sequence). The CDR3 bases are TGTGCCAGCAGCCAACCAGGGGGCAGGGGCAAAAACATTCAGTACTTC. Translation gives CASSQPGGRGKNIQYF.

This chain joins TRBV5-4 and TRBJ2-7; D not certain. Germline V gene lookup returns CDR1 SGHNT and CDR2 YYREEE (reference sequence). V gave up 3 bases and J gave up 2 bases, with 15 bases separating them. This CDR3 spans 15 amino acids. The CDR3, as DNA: TGTGCCAGCAGCTCAAGAGGTTCCTTCACCTACGAGCAGTACTTC. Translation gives CASSSRGSFTYEQYF. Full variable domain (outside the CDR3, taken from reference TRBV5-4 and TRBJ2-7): ETGVTQSPTHLIKTRGQQVTLRCSSQSGHNTVSWYQQALGQGPQFIFQYYREEENGRGNFPPRFSGLQFPNYSSELNVNALELDDSALYLCASSSRGSFTYEQYFGPGTRLTVT.

Written as DNA, the CDR3 is TGCGCCAGCAGCCTCCAGGGGTACGGAAACACCATATATTTT. It codes for CASSLQGYGNTIYF. This chain links TRBV5-1 with TRBJ1-3, with D possibly TRBD1 on 6 matching bases. This CDR3 spans 14 amino acids. The germline CDR1 and CDR2 sequences are SGHRS and YFSETQ. The V gene lost 4 bases and the J gene lost 4 bases, with 12 bases spanning the gap.

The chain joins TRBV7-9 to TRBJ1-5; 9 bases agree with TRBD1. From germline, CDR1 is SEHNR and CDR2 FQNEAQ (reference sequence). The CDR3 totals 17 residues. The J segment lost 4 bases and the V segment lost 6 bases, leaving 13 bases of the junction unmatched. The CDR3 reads CASSRLSAGQGNQPQHF. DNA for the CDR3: TGTGCCAGCAGTCGTCTTTCGGCCGGACAGGGGAATCAGCCCCAGCATTTT. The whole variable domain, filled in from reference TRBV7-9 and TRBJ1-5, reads DTGVSQNPRHKITKRGQNVTFRCDPISEHNRLYWYRQTLGQGPEFLTYFQNEAQLEKSRLLSDRFSAERPKGSFSTLEIQRTEQGDSAMYLCASSRLSAGQGNQPQHFGDGTRLSIL.